These 12 T cell receptor beta chains were sequenced from one sample in a study of blood T cell repertoires in COVID-19. Repertoires were generated with immunoSEQ multiplex PCR, while TCRdb's copy carries only in-frame clones and drops some. The sample carries 140,000 to 150,000 clones, about 80% recorded once. Sample: peripheral blood. The receptors shown here come from a man aged 50 to 59 with acute or convalescent COVID-19.

The gene calls are TRBV5-1 and TRBJ1-4, with TRBD1 identical over 7 bases. Unmatched junction bases numbered 2, after V lost 4 bases and J lost 5 bases. CDR1 is SGHRS and CDR2 is YFSETQ in the germline V gene. CDR3 length: 13 residues. DNA for the CDR3: TGCGCCAGCAGCAAGACAGGGAATGAAAAACTGTTTTTT. Translation gives CASSKTGNEKLFF.

CDR3 amino acids: CASSTGGFGEKLFF. CDR3 bases: TGTGCCAGCAGCACAGGGGGCTTTGGTGAAAAACTGTTTTTT. The rearrangement links TRBV5-6 to TRBJ1-4; 9 bases are a match to TRBD1. Looked up from germline, CDR1 is SGHDT and CDR2 is YYEEEE. This CDR3 has 14 residues. Trimming at V came to 4 bases and at J to 7 bases, leaving 5 bases not matched to a gene.

The rearrangement joins TRBV11-2 to TRBJ2-7; a possible D gene is TRBD1 (5 bases). The V gene's germline CDR1 is SGHAT and CDR2 FQNNGV. The V end lost 0 bases, the J end lost 0 bases, and 9 bases lay between the germline ends. The CDR3 sequence is 15 residues long. CDR3 nucleotide sequence: TGTGCCAGCAGCTTAGATCGGCAGGGCTCCTACGAGCAGTACTTC. This encodes CASSLDRQGSYEQYF.

The chain couples TRBV2 to TRBJ1-3; no clear D gene. Germline lookup yields CDR1 SNHLY and CDR2 FYNNEI. This CDR3 region has 13 residues. Between the trimmed V and J ends, which lost 9 bases and 0 bases, there was a span of 9 bases. The CDR3 DNA reads TGTGCCAGAAGAAGCAACTCTGGAAACACCATATATTTT. Amino acids: CARRSNSGNTIYF.

For the CDR3, the DNA is TGTGCCAGCAGGAAGGACAACGCGGAATGGCCCCAGCATTTT. This codes for CASRKDNAEWPQHF. V is TRBV6-5 and J is TRBJ1-5; possible D gene TRBD1, 5 bases. Germline CDR1 and CDR2: MNHEY and SVGAGI. V was shortened by 6 bases and J by 9 bases, with 18 bases between the two germline ends. The CDR3 covers 14 residues.

The chain links TRBV4-1 to TRBJ1-3; D might be TRBD1 (5 bases). The CDR3 extends over 14 amino acids. The germline CDR1 and CDR2 sequences are MGHRA and YSYEKL. The germline V and J ends were trimmed by 1 base and 4 bases, with 8 bases remaining between them. DNA for the CDR3: TGCGCCAGCAGCCAAGCAGGGTTCGGAAACACCATATATTTT. This gives the protein CASSQAGFGNTIYF.

The chain links TRBV5-6 to TRBJ1-1, with TRBD1 identical over 10 bases. The V gene end was trimmed by 0 bases and the J gene end by 0 bases; junction bases not matched to a gene: 5. The CDR3 runs to 17 residues. Germline V gives CDR1 SGHDT, CDR2 YYEEEE. CDR3: CASSLGQGAIMNTEAFF. CDR3 bases: TGTGCCAGCAGCTTGGGACAGGGGGCGATTATGAACACTGAAGCTTTCTTT.

This chain joins TRBV6-5 and TRBJ2-5; D is possibly TRBD2 (6 bases). CDR1 is MNHEY and CDR2 is SVGAGI in the germline V gene. The CDR3 has 14 residues. V shed 8 bases and J shed 5 bases, with 18 bases lying between them. CDR3 residues: CASASTTAGETQYF. CDR3 nucleotides: TGTGCCAGCGCGTCGACAACCGCGGGGGAGACCCAGTACTTC.

This chain connects TRBV5-1 to TRBJ2-1; 8 positions match TRBD2. Trimming cost V 4 bases and J 1 base; bases outside gene matches: 13. Germline CDR1 is SGHRS and CDR2 is YFSETQ. CDR3 length: 18 residues. CDR3: CASSPLGGRGGSYNEQFF. The CDR3 DNA sequence: TGCGCCAGCAGCCCCTTGGGCGGCCGGGGGGGTTCCTACAATGAGCAGTTCTTC.

This chain connects TRBV9 to TRBJ2-3, with D possibly being TRBD2 (5 bases). Looked up from germline, CDR1 is SGDLS and CDR2 is YYNGEE. The V and J ends lost 0 bases and 0 bases respectively, with 11 bases between them. The length of the CDR3 is 16 residues. CDR3 amino acids: CASSVGSSLSTDTQYF. CDR3 DNA: TGTGCCAGCAGCGTAGGGTCTAGCTTAAGCACAGATACGCAGTATTTT.

This chain links TRBV6-6 with TRBJ2-3; 11 nucleotides line up with TRBD2. The CDR3 has 16 amino acids. Germline V gene lookup returns CDR1 MNHNY and CDR2 SVGAGI (reference sequence). The V segment lost 5 bases and the J segment 2 bases; nucleotides outside the gene matches: 6. CDR3: CASSRRSGGATDTQYF. In nucleotides, the CDR3 is TGTGCCAGCAGTCGACGTAGCGGGGGGGCCACAGATACGCAGTATTTT.

This chain links TRBV19 with TRBJ1-2; D not certain. Germline V gene sequence: CDR1 LNHDA, CDR2 SQIVND (reference sequence). The CDR3 consists of 14 residues. V was trimmed by 5 bases and J by 2 bases, leaving 12 bases between them. Here the CDR3 DNA reads TGTGCCAGTAGTGTCCGACGGGAGAACTATGGCTACACCTTC. Protein sequence: CASSVRRENYGYTF.